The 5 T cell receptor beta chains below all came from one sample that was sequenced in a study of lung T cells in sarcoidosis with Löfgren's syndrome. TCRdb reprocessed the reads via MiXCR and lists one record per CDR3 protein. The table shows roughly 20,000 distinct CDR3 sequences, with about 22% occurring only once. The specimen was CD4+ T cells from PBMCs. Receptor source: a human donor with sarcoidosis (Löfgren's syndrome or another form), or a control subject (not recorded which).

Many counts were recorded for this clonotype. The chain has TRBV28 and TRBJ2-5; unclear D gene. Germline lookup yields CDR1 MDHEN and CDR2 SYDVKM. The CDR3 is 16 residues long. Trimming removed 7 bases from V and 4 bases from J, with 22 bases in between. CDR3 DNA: TGTGCCAGCAATACGGACGGAAGACCAGGTGGAGAGACCCAGTACTTC. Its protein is CASNTDGRPGGETQYF. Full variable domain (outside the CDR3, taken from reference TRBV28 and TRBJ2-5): DVKVTQSSRYLVKRTGEKVFLECVQDMDHENMFWYRQDPGLGLRLIYFSYDVKMKEKGDIPEGYSVSREKKERFSLILESASTNQTSMYLCASNTDGRPGGETQYFGPGTRLLVL.

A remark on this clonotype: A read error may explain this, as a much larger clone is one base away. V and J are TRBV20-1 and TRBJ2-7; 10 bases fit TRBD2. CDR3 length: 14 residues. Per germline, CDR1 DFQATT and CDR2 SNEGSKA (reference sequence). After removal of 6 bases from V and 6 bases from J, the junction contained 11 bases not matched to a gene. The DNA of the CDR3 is TGCAGTGCCACAAGGACTAGCGGAACCTGCGAGCAGTACTTC. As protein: CSATRTSGTCEQYF.

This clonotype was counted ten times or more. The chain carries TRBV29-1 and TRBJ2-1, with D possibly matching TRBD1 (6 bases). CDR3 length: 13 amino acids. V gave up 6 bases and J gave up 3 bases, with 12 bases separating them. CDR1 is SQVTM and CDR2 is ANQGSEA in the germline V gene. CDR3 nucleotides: TGCAGCGTCGCGGAACAGGGCTACAATGAGCAGTTCTTC. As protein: CSVAEQGYNEQFF.

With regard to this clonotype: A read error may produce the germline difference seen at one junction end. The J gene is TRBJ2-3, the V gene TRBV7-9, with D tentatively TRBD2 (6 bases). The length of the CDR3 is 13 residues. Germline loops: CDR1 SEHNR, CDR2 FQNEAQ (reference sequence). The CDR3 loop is CTSTDGGPDTQYF. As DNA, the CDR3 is TGTACCAGCACCGACGGGGGACCAGATACGCAGTATTTT.

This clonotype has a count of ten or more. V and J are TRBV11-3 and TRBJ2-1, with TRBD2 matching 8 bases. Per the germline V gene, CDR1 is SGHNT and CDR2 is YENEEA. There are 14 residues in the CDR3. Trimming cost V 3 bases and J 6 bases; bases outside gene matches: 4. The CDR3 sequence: CASSFNSGTNEQFF. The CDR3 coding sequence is TGTGCCAGCAGCTTCAATAGCGGGACCAATGAGCAGTTCTTC.